Listed below are T cell receptor beta chains from one sample, sequenced in a study of cytomegalovirus exposure and HLA in healthy donors. Assay: immunoSEQ multiplex PCR; the TCRdb copy retains only in-frame clones and omits some. The sample holds over 110,000 clones, about four fifths seen once. Sequences were obtained from PBMCs. These TCRs come from a woman aged 40 to 50 in good health and CMV-seropositive. The CDR3 runs from the conserved cysteine through the conserved F or W. D genes are given only for firm matches. Size is stated for part of the rows, as once, few or many counts, or as a class when the clone is expanded.

>.|TRBD1|TRBJ1-3|TRBV4-1
CASSLQGGSGNTIYF
TGCGCCAGCAGCCTCCAGGGGGGCTCTGGAAACACCATATATTTT
>.|.|TRBJ2-7|TRBV4-2
CASSQAQGRGRAYEQYF
TGTGCCAGCAGCCAAGCCCAGGGGAGGGGGAGGGCCTACGAGCAGTACTTC
>.|TRBD2|TRBJ2-1|TRBV11-3
CASSLIAGGLSYNEQFF
TGTGCCAGCAGCTTAATAGCGGGAGGGCTTTCCTACAATGAGCAGTTCTTC
>.|.|TRBJ2-6|TRBV27
CASSYTPQGIAGANVLTF
TGTGCCAGCAGTTACACGCCTCAGGGGATCGCTGGGGCCAACGTCCTGACTTTC
>.|.|TRBJ2-3|TRBV6-4
CASSVAGGTDTQYF
TGTGCCAGCAGTGTGGCAGGGGGCACAGATACGCAGTATTTT
>.|TRBD2|TRBJ2-3|TRBV7-7
CASSFGGSRTDTQYF
TGTGCTAGCAGCTTTGGCGGGAGTAGGACAGATACGCAGTATTTT
>.|TRBD2|TRBJ2-7|TRBV6-5
CASASGRLCEQYF
TGTGCCAGCGCTAGCGGGAGGTTATGCGAGCAGTACTTC
>.|.|TRBJ1-2|TRBV28
CASSLRPGGAGHYGYTF
TGTGCCAGCAGTTTACGCCCGGGTGGGGCAGGGCACTATGGCTACACCTTC
>.|.|TRBJ2-4|TRBV27
CASSPRVVSKNIQYF
TGTGCCAGCAGTCCGCGGGTGGTGAGCAAAAACATTCAGTACTTC
>.|TRBD1|TRBJ1-2|TRBV19
CASSPTGAGDYGYTF
TGTGCCAGTAGTCCTACAGGGGCCGGGGACTATGGCTACACCTTC
>.|.|TRBJ1-5|TRBV2
CASRLEGGRNQPQHF
TGTGCCAGCAGGCTCGAAGGGGGACGAAATCAGCCCCAGCATTTT
>few|.|TRBJ2-2|TRBV2
CASRLEYGELFF
TGTGCCAGCAGGCTAGAGTACGGGGAGCTGTTTTTT
>.|TRBD2|TRBJ2-2|TRBV4-1
CASSQDGGGWGGELFF
TGCGCCAGCAGCCAAGATGGGGGGGGATGGGGCGGGGAGCTGTTTTTT
>.|.|TRBJ2-5|TRBV18
CASSPGGDQYF
TGTGCCAGCTCACCAGGAGGGGACCAGTACTTC
>.|TRBD1|TRBJ2-5|TRBV11-2
CASSFRGRETQYF
TGTGCCAGCAGCTTCAGGGGGCGTGAGACCCAGTACTTC
>.|TRBD1|TRBJ1-1|TRBV6-5
CASSYRGPGTEAFF
TGTGCCAGCAGTTACAGGGGGCCGGGCACTGAAGCTTTCTTT
>.|TRBD1|TRBJ2-7|TRBV27
CASAPGQMTYEQYF
TGTGCCAGCGCTCCGGGACAGATGACCTACGAGCAGTACTTC
>.|TRBD2|TRBJ2-3|TRBV19
CASSHIGLAGGDTQYF
TGTGCCAGTAGCCACATAGGGCTAGCGGGAGGGGATACGCAGTATTTT
>once|.|TRBJ2-3|TRBV18
CASSPPTRTDTQYF
TGTGCCAGCTCACCACCTACTAGGACAGATACGCAGTATTTT
>.|.|TRBJ2-3|TRBV5-1
CASSPPGALTDTQYF
TGCGCCAGCAGCCCCCCAGGGGCTCTCACAGATACGCAGTATTTT
>many|.|TRBJ2-3|TRBV5-6
CASSREDIYTQYF
TGTGCCAGCAGCCGAGAAGACATTTATACGCAGTATTTT
>once|.|TRBJ2-7|TRBV5-1
CASSPAGTHMYEQYF
TGCGCCAGCAGCCCGGCCGGGACTCACATGTACGAGCAGTACTTC
>.|.|TRBJ1-5|TRBV27
CAGGGGALPQHF
TGTGCCGGGGGGGGTGGGGCTCTGCCCCAGCATTTT
>.|TRBD1|TRBJ2-5|TRBV7-6
CASSRTPGQGTETQYF
TGTGCCAGCAGCCGAACACCTGGACAGGGGACAGAGACCCAGTACTTC
>.|.|TRBJ2-5|TRBV21-1
CASGPTGDRETQYF
TGTGCCAGCGGGCCGACAGGGGACCGAGAGACCCAGTACTTC
>.|.|TRBJ2-7|TRBV28
CASSLGRGGYEQYF
TGTGCCAGCAGTTTGGGCAGGGGTGGCTACGAGCAGTACTTC
>once|.|TRBJ2-5|TRBV28
CASRLGGTVRGGTQYF
TGTGCCAGCCGATTGGGCGGGACAGTCAGAGGTGGGACCCAGTACTTC
>.|TRBD2|TRBJ2-7|TRBV7-9
CASSLAGGTYEQYF
TGTGCCAGCAGCTTAGCGGGGGGGACCTACGAGCAGTACTTC
>.|TRBD1|TRBJ1-2|TRBV19
CASTHNRDRAPNYGYTF
TGTGCCAGTACCCATAACCGGGACAGGGCTCCTAACTATGGCTACACCTTC
>.|.|TRBJ2-7|TRBV2
CASSVRAEQYF
TGTGCCAGCAGCGTGCGAGCGGAGCAGTACTTC
>.|TRBD2|TRBJ2-1|TRBV7-2
CASSSPSGRPSYNEQFF
TGTGCCAGCAGCTCCCCTAGCGGGAGGCCCTCCTACAATGAGCAGTTCTTC
>.|.|TRBJ2-1|TRBV6-5
CASSWALYNEQFF
TGTGCCAGCAGCTGGGCCTTATACAATGAGCAGTTCTTC
>.|.|TRBJ1-1|TRBV19
CASSKDKNTEAFF
TGTGCCAGTAGTAAAGACAAGAACACTGAAGCTTTCTTT
>.|TRBD2|TRBJ2-7|TRBV7-6
CASSAGLAGVEGSDEQYF
TGTGCCAGCAGCGCCGGACTAGCGGGAGTAGAAGGGTCGGACGAGCAGTACTTC
>once|TRBD2|TRBJ2-3|TRBV6-1
CASSEISGRTDTQYF
TGTGCCAGCAGTGAAATTAGCGGGAGAACAGATACGCAGTATTTT
>.|.|TRBJ2-3|TRBV6-6
CASRLTDTQYF
TGTGCCAGCAGACTCACAGATACGCAGTATTTT
>.|TRBD1|TRBJ2-7|TRBV7-2
CASSSGTGTYEQYF
TGTGCCAGCAGCTCCGGGACAGGTACCTACGAGCAGTACTTC